This TCR beta chain is drawn from a study of blood T cell repertoires in COVID-19. As for the study in general: Samples taken during acute and convalescent COVID-19 were collected in the United States, Italy and Spain. PBMCs, B-cell-depleted T cells, or T cells were the source of the cDNA or gDNA that made up the material.

Germline values: CDR1 SGDLS, CDR2 YYNGEE. With 0 bases removed from V and 8 bases from J, the gap between germline ends came to 9 bases. CDR3 length: 13 residues. Sequenced by immunoSEQ multiplex PCR; TCRdb stores in-frame clones only, minus some. The sample yields around 340,000 clones, about four fifths seen once. Sequenced: peripheral blood. The chain recombines TRBV9 with TRBJ2-1, with D possibly TRBD1 on 5 matching bases. This TCR came from a man younger than 40 with active or convalescent COVID-19. CDR3 in DNA: TGTGCCAGCAGCGTAGATGGGGCCCATGAGCAGTTCTTC. As protein: CASSVDGAHEQFF.